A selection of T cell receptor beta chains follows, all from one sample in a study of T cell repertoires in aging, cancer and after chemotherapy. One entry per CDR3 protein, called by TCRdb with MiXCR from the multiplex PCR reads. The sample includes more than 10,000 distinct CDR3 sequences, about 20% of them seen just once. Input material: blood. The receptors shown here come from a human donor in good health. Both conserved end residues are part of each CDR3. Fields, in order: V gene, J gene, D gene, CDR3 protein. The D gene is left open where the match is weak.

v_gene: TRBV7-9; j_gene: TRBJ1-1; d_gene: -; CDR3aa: CASRPGTRMNTEAFF
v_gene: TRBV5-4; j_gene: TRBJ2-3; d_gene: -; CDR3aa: CASSFGGPNTDTQYF
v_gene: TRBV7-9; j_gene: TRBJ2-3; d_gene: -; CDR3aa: CASSQDRFPHTQYF
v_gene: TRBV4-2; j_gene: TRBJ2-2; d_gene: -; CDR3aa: CASSQDLEGAKGELFF
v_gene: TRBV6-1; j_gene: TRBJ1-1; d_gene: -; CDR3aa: CASAYVNTEAFF
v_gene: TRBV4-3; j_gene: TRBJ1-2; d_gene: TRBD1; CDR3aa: CASSPSSPRGNYGYTF
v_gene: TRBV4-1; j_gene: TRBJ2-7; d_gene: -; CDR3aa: CASSQVGISYEQYF
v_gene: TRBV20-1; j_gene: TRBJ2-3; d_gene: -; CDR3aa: CSARVDGDTQYF
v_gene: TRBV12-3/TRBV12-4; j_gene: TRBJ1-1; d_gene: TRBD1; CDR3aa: CASSLGQGAGGTEAFF
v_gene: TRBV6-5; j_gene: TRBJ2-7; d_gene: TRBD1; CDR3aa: CASSSTGGTYEQYF
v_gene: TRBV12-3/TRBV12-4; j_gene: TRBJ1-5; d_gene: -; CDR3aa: CASSPRGNQPQHF
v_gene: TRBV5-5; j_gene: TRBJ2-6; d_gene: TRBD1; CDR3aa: CASNTGAPLASGANVLTF
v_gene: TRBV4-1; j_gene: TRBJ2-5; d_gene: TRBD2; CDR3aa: CASTLLAGVETQYF